The source of this TCR beta chain is a study of control samples from healthy donors and cancer patients. Trimming pared 2 bases from V and 1 base from J, leaving 6 bases between. Looked up from germline, CDR1 is GTSNPN and CDR2 is SVGIG (reference sequence). The CDR3 is 13 residues long. The method was immunoSEQ multiplex PCR; TCRdb's version includes in-frame clones alone and lacks a portion of them. The sample shows over 120,000 clones, around 92% of them seen only once. The V and J genes are TRBV30 and TRBJ1-3; no clear D. The specimen was blood. The source is a man between 25 and 39 years old in good health. The CDR3 sequence: CAWSSGSGNTIYF. CDR3 nucleotide sequence: TGTGCCTGGAGTTCGGGTTCTGGAAACACCATATATTTT.